These 24 T cell receptor beta chains were all obtained from the same sample, sequenced in a study of T cell responses to AZD1222 COVID-19 vaccine. Here immunoSEQ multiplex PCR was the method, and the copy in TCRdb shows in-frame clones only, minus some. Of tens of thousands of clones listed, over 70% are singletons. The specimen comprised peripheral blood, sampled on day 0 of AZD1222 vaccination. Receptors were obtained from an adult in good health.

The chain recombines TRBV5-1 with TRBJ2-3; weak D call: TRBD1 (6 bases). The V end was cut by 0 bases, the J end by 3 bases, with 14 bases between. The germline CDR1 and CDR2 sequences are SGHRS and YFSETQ. CDR3 length: 16 amino acids. CDR3 nucleotide sequence: TGCGCCAGCAGCTTGGACCTGGGGGCGAGAACAGATACGCAGTATTTT. It yields the protein CASSLDLGARTDTQYF.

This sequence joins TRBV7-2 and TRBJ1-5; a weak D match, TRBD1 (5 bases). Trimming shortened V by 3 bases and J by 3 bases, and 15 bases separated the two germline ends. This CDR3 is built from 16 residues. CDR1 is SGHTA and CDR2 is FQGNSA in the germline V gene. This CDR3 reads CASSFKAGGDNQPQHF. The CDR3 coding sequence is TGTGCCAGCAGCTTCAAAGCCGGAGGGGACAATCAGCCCCAGCATTTT.

V and J are TRBV7-8 and TRBJ1-6; 11 bases are shared with TRBD1. CDR1 is SGHVS, CDR2 FQNEAQ, per germline. This CDR3 is built from 17 residues. The V gene end was trimmed by 4 bases and the J gene end by 9 bases; junction bases not matched to a gene: 11. The CDR3 coding sequence is TGTGCCAGCAGCTCACGACGGACAGGGGGCGATGGTTCACCCCTCCACTTT. Translated, it gives CASSSRRTGGDGSPLHF.

The rearrangement links TRBV11-2 to TRBJ1-3, with D unclear. Between the trimmed V and J ends, which lost 4 bases and 4 bases, there was a span of 11 bases. The CDR3 has 14 residues. CDR1 and CDR2 (germline): SGHAT, FQNNGV. The CDR3 region has the DNA TGTGCCAGCAGCTCCGGCGCGATCGGAAACACCATATATTTT. Protein product: CASSSGAIGNTIYF.

The chain has TRBV15 and TRBJ1-4, with TRBD1 as a possible D gene (5 bases). Between the trimmed V and J ends, which lost 1 base and 8 bases, there was a span of 23 bases. Germline-derived CDR1 and CDR2 are LNHNV and YYDKDF (reference sequence). This CDR3 has 18 amino acids. The CDR3 DNA reads TGTGCCACCAGCAGAGCTTGGTCGGGTGGCAGGGATAACGAAAAACTGTTTTTT. Amino acids: CATSRAWSGGRDNEKLFF.

V and J are TRBV19 and TRBJ2-7, with TRBD1 matching 11 bases. V gave up 5 bases and J gave up 3 bases; unmatched junction bases: 3. The CDR3 is made up of 14 amino acids. Germline CDR1 is LNHDA and CDR2 is SQIVND (reference sequence). CDR3: CASSGTGGFYEQYF. In DNA, the CDR3 is TGTGCCAGTAGTGGGACAGGGGGATTCTACGAGCAGTACTTC.

This chain uses TRBV7-8 with TRBJ2-5, with 9 positions matching TRBD1. Germline V lookup: CDR1 SGHVS, CDR2 FQNEAQ. With 3 bases clipped from V and 4 bases from J, the junction kept 6 bases outside the gene matches. The CDR3 totals 15 residues. Here the CDR3 reads CASSFGTGWPETQYF. CDR3 coding DNA: TGTGCCAGCAGCTTCGGGACAGGGTGGCCAGAGACCCAGTACTTC.

The chain uses TRBV27 and TRBJ2-2; weak D call: TRBD2 (5 bases). Per the germline V gene, CDR1 is MNHEY and CDR2 is SMNVEV (reference sequence). The CDR3 covers 14 residues. V shed 0 bases and J shed 6 bases, with 8 bases lying between them. The CDR3 region has the DNA TGTGCCAGCAGTTTATCGTCCGGGGCCGGGGAGCTGTTTTTT. Translated, it gives CASSLSSGAGELFF.

This chain links TRBV18 with TRBJ2-7, with D possibly called TRBD1 or TRBD2 (5 bases each). CDR3 length: 12 residues. CDR1 is KGHSH and CDR2 is LQKENI in the germline V gene. V dropped 5 bases and J dropped 3 bases, with 8 bases sitting between them. The CDR3 protein is CASSRDGYEQYF. DNA of the CDR3: TGTGCCAGCTCAAGGGACGGCTACGAGCAGTACTTC.

This chain uses TRBV6-2 or TRBV6-3 with TRBJ1-6, with D unclear. Trimming took 4 bases from V and 7 from J, leaving 8 bases between them. The CDR3 has 13 amino acids. CDR1 is MNHEY and CDR2 is SVGEGT in the germline V gene. CDR3 region: CASSWRLNSPLHF. In DNA form, the CDR3 reads TGTGCCAGCAGTTGGCGGTTAAATTCACCCCTCCACTTT.

This clone was found once. The rearrangement uses TRBV18 and TRBJ2-7, with no clear D. Germline CDR1 KGHSH, CDR2 LQKENI. The CDR3 runs 14 residues. Trimming stripped 0 bases from V and 6 bases from J, with 12 bases between. CDR3 sequence: CASSPPSRLGEQYF. Here the CDR3 DNA reads TGTGCCAGCTCACCACCTAGTAGGCTTGGCGAGCAGTACTTC. Complete variable domain (other parts from reference TRBV18 and TRBJ2-7): NAGVMQNPRHLVRRRGQEARLRCSPMKGHSHVYWYRQLPEEGLKFMVYLQKENIIDESGMPKERFSAEFPKEGPSILRIQQVVRGDSAAYFCASSPPSRLGEQYFGPGTRLTVT.

In its sample, this clone was seen a few times. The chain joins TRBV7-2 to TRBJ2-5, with D perhaps assigned TRBD1 or TRBD2 (5 bases each). CDR1 and CDR2 from the germline V gene are SGHTA and FQGNSA. V gave up 2 bases and J gave up 1 base, with 8 bases separating them. The CDR3 contains 14 residues. CDR3 sequence: CASSLRDRQETQYF. The CDR3 nucleotides are TGTGCCAGCAGCTTACGGGACCGCCAAGAGACCCAGTACTTC.

This clone was picked up a small number of times. The V and J genes are TRBV6-5 and TRBJ1-1; 7 bases fit TRBD1. V lost 5 bases and J lost 7; bases outside the gene matches: 4. This CDR3 spans 12 amino acids. In germline, CDR1 is MNHEY, CDR2 SVGAGI. The CDR3 reads CASSLRQGEAFF. For the CDR3, the DNA is TGTGCCAGCAGTCTTCGACAGGGTGAAGCTTTCTTT.

As regards this clone: Relative to the germline gene, one junction end is altered; a read error may explain this. The chain links TRBV6-4 to TRBJ2-7, with TRBD1 matching 8 bases. This CDR3 contains 14 residues. The V gene's germline CDR1 is MRHNA and CDR2 SNTAGT. CDR3 DNA: TGTGCCAGCAGTGACGACAGACAGGGGCCCGATCTACCCTTC. This encodes CASSDDRQGPDLPF.

The V and J genes are TRBV11-2 and TRBJ1-1, with 9 bases matching TRBD1. The CDR3 spans 15 residues. Germline lookup yields CDR1 SGHAT and CDR2 FQNNGV. With 5 bases clipped from V and 5 bases from J, the junction kept 9 bases outside the gene matches. The CDR3 region is CASSRGRDRETEAFF. For the CDR3, the DNA is TGTGCCAGCAGCCGAGGCCGGGACAGGGAGACTGAAGCTTTCTTT.

This clone came up a few times. This chain links TRBV6-1 with TRBJ2-7; perhaps TRBD1 as D (7 bases). V was shortened by 2 bases and J by 2 bases, with 10 bases between the two germline ends. Germline V gene data show CDR1 as MNHNS and CDR2 as SASEGT. The CDR3 loop spans 14 amino acids. CDR3 sequence (DNA): TGTGCCAGCAGTGAACGGGGGACAGCCTACGAGCAGTACTTC. This sequence encodes CASSERGTAYEQYF.

V is TRBV28 and J is TRBJ2-6; D perhaps matches TRBD1 (6 bases). V lost 8 bases and J 2 bases, leaving 13 bases between the germline ends. The CDR3 extends over 15 amino acids. Germline CDR1 is MDHEN and CDR2 is SYDVKM. The CDR3 loop reads CASRDTAPGANVLTF. The CDR3 region has the DNA TGTGCCAGCCGGGACACGGCCCCTGGGGCCAACGTCCTGACTTTC.

V gene TRBV6-2 or TRBV6-3 combines with J gene TRBJ1-2; D might be TRBD1 (6 bases). The CDR3 is 15 residues long. Per germline, CDR1 MNHEY and CDR2 SVGEGT. Trimming took 4 bases from V and 4 from J, leaving 16 bases between them. As DNA, the CDR3 is TGTGCCAGCAGTTTCTCCCCGGACAGAGGCTATGGCTACACCTTC. Translating it yields CASSFSPDRGYGYTF.

This clone was seen just once. The chain's CDR3 is CASSQPAGPRLETQYF. The CDR3 DNA reads TGTGCCAGCAGCCAACCGGCCGGACCCCGATTAGAGACCCAGTACTTC. The rearrangement joins TRBV3-1 (or the pseudogene TRBV3-2) to TRBJ2-5; D call uncertain. The CDR3 has 16 amino acids. The V gene's germline CDR1 is LGHDT and CDR2 YNNKEL (reference sequence). V was pared by 2 bases and J by 4 bases, with 17 bases between.

The rearrangement links TRBV6-1 to TRBJ1-3; D not certain. V was clipped by 4 bases and J by 1 base, with 23 bases between them. Germline V gene lookup returns CDR1 MNHNS and CDR2 SASEGT. The CDR3 spans 19 residues. CDR3 region: CASSGVSRRGIHSGNTIYF. The CDR3 region has the DNA TGTGCCAGCAGTGGTGTGAGCCGTCGAGGGATTCATTCTGGAAACACCATATATTTT.

J is TRBJ1-2 and V is TRBV6-5, with TRBD1 as a possible D gene (5 bases). CDR1 and CDR2 from the germline V gene are MNHEY and SVGAGI. Deletions cut 2 bases from V and 5 bases from J, with 6 bases between. The CDR3 consists of 12 residues. The DNA of the CDR3 is TGTGCCAGCAGTTACCGGGGGTATGGCTACACCTTC. This codes for CASSYRGYGYTF.

The chain combines TRBV6-2 or TRBV6-3 with TRBJ1-1; D perhaps matches TRBD1 (5 bases). The CDR3 extends over 13 amino acids. The germline V gene encodes CDR1 MNHEY and CDR2 SVGEGT. V dropped 2 bases and J dropped 9 bases, with 13 bases sitting between them. The CDR3 spells CASSYVGGSKAFF. As DNA, the CDR3 is TGTGCCAGCAGTTACGTGGGGGGGTCGAAAGCTTTCTTT.

This rearrangement joins TRBV5-5 to TRBJ2-3; D ambiguous. Germline-derived CDR1 and CDR2 are SGHKS and YYEKEE (reference sequence). This CDR3 is 14 amino acids long. V was cut by 2 bases and J by 5 bases, with 12 bases left in between. CDR3 residues: CASSFLVSGDTQYF. CDR3 DNA sequence: TGTGCCAGCAGCTTCCTAGTTTCCGGAGATACGCAGTATTTT.

J is TRBJ1-5 and V is TRBV6-5, with 8 bases lining up with TRBD1. J lost 6 bases, V lost 6 bases, and 10 bases had no gene match. Looked up from germline, CDR1 is MNHEY and CDR2 is SVGAGI. CDR3 length: 15 amino acids. CDR3 nucleotide sequence: TGTGCCAGCAGGCCTAACAGGGGGGACGGTCAGCCCCAGCATTTT. It is translated as CASRPNRGDGQPQHF.